This T cell receptor (beta chain) was captured in a study of T cells in Graves' hyperthyroidism and ophthalmopathy. Findings and limits, study-wide: Among clonotypes expanded in thyroid above 0.001, most were also found in blood. Ophthalmopathy was predicted by the model a median of approximately 6 months ahead of onset.

This clonotype has more than one count but fewer than ten. Its antigen is currently unknown. Germline CDR1 reads SEHNR; CDR2 reads FQNEAQ (reference sequence). The junction had 8 bases not matched to a gene; V was cut back by 5 bases and J by 4 bases. The CDR3 length is 14 residues. Regions amplified from RNA transcripts were the TCR beta CDR3 regions. First-round RT-PCR targeting the TCR CDR3 was performed with the HTBI primer set. In TCRdb, the multiplex PCR reads were re-called with MiXCR into one record per CDR3 protein. The sample shows about 840,000 distinct CDR3 sequences, 38% of them seen only once. The patients, who ranged from 18 to 65 in age, presented with newly diagnosed hyperthyroidism lasting under 2 months. Orbital computed tomography and thyroid ultrasound, together with serum TRAb and thyroxine and clinical symptoms, were used for diagnoses.

The sample consisted of blood. This TCR was recovered from a man aged 18 to 30 with Graves' hyperthyroidism. The chain carries TRBV7-9 and TRBJ2-7; 7 bases map to TRBD1. The CDR3 nucleotides read TGTGCCAGCAGCCAGTGGGGACAGAGTTACGAGCAGTACTTC. This gives the protein CASSQWGQSYEQYF.